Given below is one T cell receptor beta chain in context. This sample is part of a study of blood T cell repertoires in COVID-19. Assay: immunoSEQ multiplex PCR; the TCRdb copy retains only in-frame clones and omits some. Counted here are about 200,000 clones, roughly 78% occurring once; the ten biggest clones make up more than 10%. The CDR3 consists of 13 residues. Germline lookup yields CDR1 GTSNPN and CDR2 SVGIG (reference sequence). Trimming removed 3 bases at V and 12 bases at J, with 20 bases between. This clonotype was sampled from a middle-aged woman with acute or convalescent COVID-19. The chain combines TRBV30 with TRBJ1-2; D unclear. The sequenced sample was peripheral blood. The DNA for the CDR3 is TGTGCCTGGAGCCCCCCGGGCCGGACTTCCGACACCTTC. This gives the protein CAWSPPGRTSDTF.